This entry lists 17 T cell receptor beta chains sequenced from one sample in a study of T cell clones after liver transplantation. Only in-frame clones appear in the TCRdb table, and some are missing; sequencing was by immunoSEQ multiplex PCR. The sample records around 78,000 clones, around four fifths being singletons. The material sequenced was CD4+ T cells from blood, taken at the 22-month timepoint. The receptors stem from a human patient who received a liver transplant. Part of the T cell pool may stem from the graft donor.

The chain employs TRBV7-2 and TRBJ1-5; D uncertain. V lost 5 bases and J 4 bases, leaving 9 bases between the germline ends. CDR3 length: 13 residues. CDR1 is SGHTA, CDR2 FQGNSA, per germline. Here the CDR3 reads CASSAARNQPQHF. CDR3 sequence (DNA): TGTGCCAGCAGCGCCGCGCGGAATCAGCCCCAGCATTTT.

This rearrangement joins TRBV23-1 to TRBJ1-5; D possibly corresponds to TRBD1 (5 bases). TRBV23-1 is an open reading frame whose function is uncertain. The CDR3 covers 20 residues. Between the trimmed V and J ends, which lost 1 base and 3 bases, there was a span of 25 bases. CDR3: CASSQFRAARFVRNNQPQHF. As DNA, the CDR3 is TGCGCCAGCAGTCAATTCAGGGCCGCGCGATTCGTCCGTAACAATCAGCCCCAGCATTTT.

The chain uses TRBV4-3 and TRBJ1-1; D gene ambiguous. V was trimmed by 0 bases and J by 3 bases, leaving 20 bases between them. Germline-derived CDR1 and CDR2 are LGHNA and YSLEER. This CDR3 region has 18 residues. As DNA, the CDR3 is TGCGCCAGCAGCCAAGATCTAGCAGCGGCGGTTATCGACACTGAAGCTTTCTTT. Encoded protein: CASSQDLAAAVIDTEAFF.

The J gene is TRBJ1-2, the V gene TRBV7-2; the D is unclear. The CDR3 contains 12 residues. Trimming left V 5 bases short and J 3 bases short, with 7 bases between. Per germline, CDR1 SGHTA and CDR2 FQGNSA. CDR3: CASSPRDYGYTF. The CDR3 bases are TGTGCCAGCAGCCCCCGGGACTATGGCTACACCTTC.

The chain joins TRBV27 to TRBJ2-7, with 12 bases lining up with TRBD1. The J segment lost 4 bases and the V segment lost 9 bases, leaving 13 bases of the junction unmatched. Germline CDR1 MNHEY, CDR2 SMNVEV (reference sequence). The CDR3 covers 16 residues. CDR3 region: CARSVTPGQGAYEQYF. The CDR3 DNA follows: TGTGCCAGGTCCGTGACACCGGGACAGGGGGCTTACGAGCAGTACTTC.

The chain employs TRBV9 and TRBJ2-5; D possibly matches TRBD1 or TRBD2 (5 bases each). The CDR3 consists of 14 residues. V lost 0 bases and J 5 bases, leaving 11 bases between the germline ends. CDR1 is SGDLS and CDR2 is YYNGEE in the germline V gene. CDR3 in DNA: TGTGCCAGCAGCGTAGTCGGGGACGGGGAGACCCAGTACTTC. It specifies CASSVVGDGETQYF.

The V call is TRBV28, the J call TRBJ2-3, with D perhaps being TRBD1 or TRBD2 (6 bases each). The CDR3 is 15 residues long. Trimming left V 1 base short and J 11 bases short, with 19 bases between. Germline values: CDR1 MDHEN, CDR2 SYDVKM. CDR3 loop: CASSLSLRGDHRQYF. The CDR3 nucleotides are TGTGCCAGCAGTTTATCTCTTAGGGGGGACCATAGGCAGTATTTT.

The chain carries TRBV18 and TRBJ2-2; 7 bases align to TRBD2. Germline V lookup: CDR1 KGHSH, CDR2 LQKENI. The V segment lost 3 bases and the J segment 2 bases; nucleotides outside the gene matches: 6. This CDR3 has 16 amino acids. The CDR3 DNA follows: TGTGCCAGCTCACCTGTAGCGGGTCAAAACACCGGGGAGCTGTTTTTT. Its translation: CASSPVAGQNTGELFF.

The gene calls are TRBV4-2 and TRBJ1-6, with TRBD1 as a possible D gene (6 bases). V lost 0 bases to trimming and J lost 10 bases, with 16 bases between them. From germline, CDR1 is LGHNA and CDR2 YNFKEQ. The CDR3 length is 16 residues. For the CDR3, the DNA is TGTGCCAGCAGCCAAGAACCGCAGGGGAGGGTCTCACCCCTCCACTTT. Translated, it gives CASSQEPQGRVSPLHF.

The genes are TRBV10-2 and TRBJ1-2; the match to TRBD1 covers 7 bases. After removal of 3 bases from V and 8 bases from J, the junction contained 3 bases not matched to a gene. This CDR3 has 12 amino acids. CDR1 and CDR2 (germline): WSHSY, SAAADI. CDR3 sequence: CASSENRGGYTF. The CDR3 DNA follows: TGCGCCAGCAGTGAAAACAGGGGAGGCTACACCTTC.

The chain is built from TRBV5-1 and TRBJ2-5; 7 nucleotides agree with TRBD1. The CDR3 has 15 amino acids. Germline V gives CDR1 SGHRS, CDR2 YFSETQ. With V trimmed by 4 bases and J by 6 bases, 12 bases remained unmatched. The CDR3 spells CASSPNTGETQTQYF. CDR3 bases: TGCGCCAGCAGCCCAAATACAGGGGAGACGCAGACCCAGTACTTC.

A note on this clone: This CDR3 is also generated by other DNA sequences in the sample. The rearrangement uses TRBV7-2 and TRBJ2-7; unclear D gene. Trimming took off 1 base at V and 1 base at J, with 2 bases between the two ends. CDR1 is SGHTA, CDR2 FQGNSA, per germline. This CDR3 spans 12 amino acids. CDR3 protein: CASSLGSYEQYF. Written as DNA, the CDR3 is TGTGCCAGCAGCTTAGGGTCCTACGAGCAGTACTTC.

This clone has only one observation. This rearrangement joins TRBV14 to TRBJ2-5; 7 bases are shared with TRBD1. Unmatched junction bases numbered 12, after V lost 7 bases and J lost 4 bases. The CDR3 covers 15 residues. Germline V gene sequence: CDR1 SGHDN, CDR2 FVKESK. The CDR3 is CASTATGAGGETQYF. The CDR3 nucleotides read TGTGCCAGCACCGCCACAGGGGCGGGTGGAGAGACCCAGTACTTC.

J is TRBJ2-1 and V is TRBV11-3; a weak D match, TRBD1 (5 bases). This CDR3 comprises 14 residues. The germline V and J ends were trimmed by 4 bases and 0 bases, with 7 bases remaining between them. CDR1 SGHNT and CDR2 YENEEA come from the germline V gene. The CDR3 bases are TGTGCCAGCAGCTCGACAGTCTCCTACAATGAGCAGTTCTTC. This sequence encodes CASSSTVSYNEQFF.

As regards this clone: This specimen includes other DNA sequences encoding the same CDR3. This sequence joins TRBV4-1 and TRBJ2-1; TRBD1 agrees at 10 bases. With 1 base clipped from V and 10 bases from J, the junction kept 7 bases outside the gene matches. Looked up from germline, CDR1 is MGHRA and CDR2 is YSYEKL. This CDR3 is 15 amino acids long. The CDR3 DNA reads TGCGCCAGCAGCCAAGTTGGGACAGGGGCAGGGGAGCAGTTCTTC. Translated: CASSQVGTGAGEQFF.

This chain joins TRBV5-6 and TRBJ1-1, with unresolved D. The CDR3 runs to 13 residues. The germline V and J ends were trimmed by 0 bases and 4 bases, with 7 bases remaining between them. Per the germline V gene, CDR1 is SGHDT and CDR2 is YYEEEE. The CDR3 sequence: CASSLVVGTEAFF. The CDR3 DNA reads as TGTGCCAGCAGCTTGGTCGTCGGCACTGAAGCTTTCTTT.

J is TRBJ1-1 and V is TRBV6-5; TRBD1 aligns across 8 bases. V shed 8 bases, J shed 3 bases, and the junction held 2 bases outside the gene matches. Germline CDR1 reads MNHEY; CDR2 reads SVGAGI. This CDR3 is built from 12 residues. CDR3 sequence: CASHRGDTEAFF. CDR3 DNA sequence: TGTGCCAGCCACAGGGGGGACACTGAAGCTTTCTTT.